Sequencing of this T cell receptor (beta chain) was carried out in a study of response to subunit inactivated influenza vaccine. This clonotype was seen more than once but under ten times. Antigen: not known. Whole-study findings and limits: The authors suggested that few new T cells are recruited per seasonal influenza vaccination.

Trimming took 1 base from V and 2 from J, leaving 6 bases between them. Germline V lookup: CDR1 DFQATT, CDR2 SNEGSKA (reference sequence). The CDR3 is made up of 13 amino acids. TCRdb fed the RT-PCR reads into MiXCR, producing one record per CDR3 protein. This sample yields hundreds of thousands of distinct CDR3 sequences, of which about 25% are seen a single time; approximately 2% belongs to the top ten. The rearrangement links TRBV20-1 to TRBJ1-5; D is unresolved. Source: CD4+ T cells sorted from PBMCs, taken around 5 days after vaccination. This TCR was recovered from a man aged 45 to 65 who received an inactivated influenza vaccine. DNA for the CDR3: TGCAGTGCTAGAGCCTCGGGCAATCAGCCCCAGCATTTT. Encoded protein: CSARASGNQPQHF.